Each of the 27 T cell receptor beta chains below was sequenced from the same sample in a study. Cells sorted as Tregs were CD4+, CD25+ and CD127-/low. TCRdb reanalysed the 5' RACE reads using MiXCR and keeps one entry per CDR3 protein. Altogether approximately 60,000 distinct CDR3 sequences are present, more than 20% being singletons, with the ten largest covering 3.2%. Material for sequencing was tumor-infiltrating Tregs sorted from the breast tumor. The receptors originated from a female donor with breast cancer.

The genes are TRBV9 and TRBJ1-6, with 8 bases matching TRBD1. The germline V gene has CDR1 SGDLS and CDR2 YYNGEE. The CDR3 has 13 residues. V shed 3 bases and J 13 bases; nucleotides not matched to a gene: 6. CDR3 nucleotide sequence: TGTGCCAGCAGCGAGCGACAGGGGCAGCCCCTCCACTTT. Translating it yields CASSERQGQPLHF.

V gene TRBV24-1 combines with J gene TRBJ2-1; D is undetermined. The CDR3 is 15 amino acids. V was trimmed by 11 bases and J by 8 bases, leaving 24 bases between them. The germline gives CDR1 KGHDR, CDR2 SFDVKD. The CDR3 sequence: CASITRGPRLDEQFF. In nucleotides, the CDR3 is TGTGCCAGTATTACGCGCGGTCCAAGGCTAGATGAGCAGTTCTTC.

This clonotype was picked up a small number of times. The CDR3 DNA is TGCGCCAGCAGAGACGACGCCAAAAACATTCAGTACTTC. This gives the protein CASRDDAKNIQYF. The chain links TRBV4-1 to TRBJ2-4; D remains ambiguous. The V end was cut by 6 bases, the J end by 1 base, with 7 bases between. The CDR3 spans 13 residues. Germline CDR1 MGHRA, CDR2 YSYEKL.

The chain carries TRBV30 and TRBJ2-7; the match to TRBD1 covers 7 bases. Germline V gene sequence: CDR1 GTSNPN, CDR2 SVGIG (reference sequence). V lost 7 bases and J lost 4; bases outside the gene matches: 13. CDR3 length equals 14 residues. CDR3 DNA sequence: TGTGCCTTAAATAAGGGGGCGCGTAATTACGAGCAGTACTTC. It yields the protein CALNKGARNYEQYF.

V and J are TRBV20-1 and TRBJ1-2, with TRBD1 matching over 8 bases. The CDR3 is 14 residues long. Germline lookup yields CDR1 DFQATT and CDR2 SNEGSKA (reference sequence). V lost 3 bases and J lost 3; bases outside the gene matches: 6. CDR3 region: CSASSGQGYYGYTF. The CDR3 nucleotides read TGCAGTGCTAGTAGTGGACAGGGCTACTATGGCTACACCTTC.

This clonotype was detected only a few times. The chain has TRBV5-1 and TRBJ1-2; no definite D call. This CDR3 has 14 amino acids. Germline V gene sequence: CDR1 SGHRS, CDR2 YFSETQ. V was pared by 5 bases and J by 8 bases, with 19 bases between. The CDR3 coding sequence is TGCGCCAGCAGTATGGCCCCAGGAGAAGGAGGCTACACCTTC. It encodes CASSMAPGEGGYTF.

The chain has TRBV6-5 and TRBJ2-3; 7 bases are shared with TRBD2. The CDR3 has 15 residues. J gave up 0 bases and V 7 bases, and 7 bases lay outside the gene matches. Germline V gene data show CDR1 as MNHEY and CDR2 as SVGAGI. The CDR3: CASTKRLASTDTQYF. Written as DNA, the CDR3 is TGTGCCAGCACCAAGAGACTAGCCAGCACAGATACGCAGTATTTT.

The chain is built from TRBV9 and TRBJ2-2; D is perhaps TRBD1 (5 bases). Germline V CDR1 and CDR2: SGDLS, YYNGEE. V lost 3 bases, J lost 0 bases, and 12 bases lay in between. CDR3 length: 16 residues. As DNA, the CDR3 is TGTGCCAGCAGCGCCGCTATACAGGCGAACACCGGGGAGCTGTTTTTT. Its protein is CASSAAIQANTGELFF. The full variable domain, its missing parts supplied by reference TRBV9 and TRBJ2-2, is DSGVTQTPKHLITATGQRVTLRCSPRSGDLSVYWYQQSLDQGLQFLIQYYNGEERAKGNILERFSAQQFPDLHSELNLSSLELGDSALYFCASSAAIQANTGELFFGEGSRLTVL.

There are a few counts of this clonotype. The J gene is TRBJ2-2, the V gene TRBV6-5; a weak D match, TRBD2 (6 bases). Trimming removed 2 bases from V and 8 bases from J, with 15 bases in between. This CDR3 is built from 15 residues. Germline values: CDR1 MNHEY, CDR2 SVGAGI. Here the CDR3 reads CASSYLDQRAGELFF. The CDR3 DNA reads as TGTGCCAGCAGTTACCTCGATCAGCGGGCGGGGGAGCTGTTTTTT.

In this sample, this clonotype turned up a few times. The chain is built from TRBV12-3 or TRBV12-4 and TRBJ2-3; D call uncertain. The V end was cut by 1 base, the J end by 1 base, with 6 bases between. The CDR3 has 14 residues. CDR3 coding DNA: TGTGCCAGCAGTTTAGAGCAGGGCACAGATACGCAGTATTTT. Translated, it gives CASSLEQGTDTQYF.

The chain is built from TRBV20-1 and TRBJ2-1; TRBD2 might be the D (7 bases). The CDR3 runs to 15 residues. Germline lookup yields CDR1 DFQATT and CDR2 SNEGSKA (reference sequence). V was pared by 5 bases and J by 4 bases, with 18 bases between. As DNA, the CDR3 is TGCAGTGCTCCTCCGGGGAGCGGGACATACAATGAGCAGTTCTTC. This gives the protein CSAPPGSGTYNEQFF.

The chain employs TRBV5-1 and TRBJ2-7; 10 nucleotides line up with TRBD1. The CDR3 has 14 residues. The V and J ends lost 4 bases and 6 bases, in that order; junction bases with no gene match: 7. From germline, CDR1 is SGHRS and CDR2 YFSETQ. For the CDR3, the DNA is TGCGCCAGCAGCGCCACGGGGACAGGGGCCGAGCAGTACTTC. Protein sequence: CASSATGTGAEQYF.

The chain joins TRBV20-1 to TRBJ1-1, with D possibly being TRBD1 (5 bases). CDR1 DFQATT and CDR2 SNEGSKA come from the germline V gene (reference sequence). This CDR3 spans 14 amino acids. The V end was cut by 3 bases, the J end by 1 base, with 12 bases between. CDR3 protein: CSASRWGSNTEAFF. The CDR3 DNA follows: TGCAGTGCTAGCCGGTGGGGCTCGAACACTGAAGCTTTCTTT.

By sample share, this clonotype is medium-sized. The gene calls are TRBV5-5 and TRBJ2-3; D is perhaps TRBD2 (6 bases). This CDR3 region has 13 residues. V shed 4 bases and J shed 6 bases, with 12 bases lying between them. The germline V gene encodes CDR1 SGHKS and CDR2 YYEKEE (reference sequence). This chain's CDR3 is CASSPGVADTQYF. In DNA form, the CDR3 reads TGTGCCAGCAGCCCGGGAGTGGCGGATACGCAGTATTTT.

This clonotype was found a few times. The chain employs TRBV11-1 and TRBJ2-1; D gene unclear. V lost 4 bases, J lost 10 bases, and 8 bases lay in between. CDR1 and CDR2 from the germline V gene are SGHAT and FQDESV (reference sequence). This CDR3 has 11 residues. The CDR3 DNA sequence: TGTGCCAGCAGCTCTCTGGGAGAGCAGTTCTTC. It encodes CASSSLGEQFF.

Comments on this clonotype: A much larger clone differs from this one at a single base, so this may be a read error. This chain links TRBV7-8 with TRBJ2-7, with TRBD1 as a possible D gene (5 bases). Germline V gene sequence: CDR1 SGHVS, CDR2 FQNEAQ. CDR3 length: 14 residues. The CDR3 region is CVSSLGARVYEQYF. CDR3 nucleotides: TGTGTCAGCAGCTTAGGGGCCAGGGTGTACGAGCAGTACTTC.

The chain combines TRBV29-1 with TRBJ1-2, with 7 bases identical to TRBD1. Germline CDR1 is SQVTM and CDR2 is ANQGSEA. The CDR3 has 11 amino acids. The V segment lost 7 bases and the J segment 4 bases; nucleotides outside the gene matches: 3. CDR3 DNA: TGCAGCGCCGGGACAGCCTATGGCTACACCTTC. As protein: CSAGTAYGYTF.

Concerning this clonotype itself: This CDR3 is missing its conserved last phenylalanine or tryptophan, likely due to a read error. V is TRBV5-1 and J is TRBJ1-6; 8 bases are shared with TRBD1. The CDR3 extends over 15 amino acids. The germline CDR1 and CDR2 sequences are SGHRS and YFSETQ. Trimming removed 3 bases from V and 1 base from J; junction bases left unmatched: 0. CDR3 sequence reads: CASSWDRSYNSPLHL. The CDR3 nucleotides read TGCGCCAGCAGCTGGGACAGGTCCTATAATTCACCCCTCCACTTG.

This clonotype qualifies as medium-sized (0.01 to 0.1%). V gene TRBV5-1 combines with J gene TRBJ1-2; no clear D. Germline CDR1 and CDR2: SGHRS and YFSETQ. V was trimmed by 2 bases and J by 14 bases, leaving 13 bases between them. CDR3 size: 11 residues. CDR3 DNA sequence: TGCGCCAGCAGCTTACTCGGGGAATGGACCTTC. Its protein is CASSLLGEWTF.

This clonotype appeared once. This sequence joins TRBV7-9 and TRBJ1-3, with TRBD1 as a possible D gene (6 bases). The CDR3 spans 17 residues. Germline CDR1 reads SEHNR; CDR2 reads FQNEAQ (reference sequence). V gave up 2 bases and J gave up 0 bases, with 14 bases separating them. CDR3 amino acids: CASSLYGGWNSGNTIYF. CDR3 DNA: TGTGCCAGCAGCTTATATGGGGGCTGGAACTCTGGAAACACCATATATTTT.

Points on this clonotype: It is likely a read error, because the conserved phenylalanine at the end of the CDR3 is missing. As DNA, the CDR3 is TGTGCCAGCAGCCTAACTCGGTGGAACTCTGGAAACACCATATATCTT. Translating it yields CASSLTRWNSGNTIYL. This sequence joins TRBV7-9 and TRBJ1-3; D not certain. CDR3 length: 16 amino acids. V gave up 5 bases and J gave up 0 bases, with 14 bases separating them. The germline V gene has CDR1 SEHNR and CDR2 FQNEAQ (reference sequence).

This clonotype has only a few counts. This chain links TRBV20-1 with TRBJ2-5; TRBD2 matches at 11 bases. Germline CDR1 reads DFQATT; CDR2 reads SNEGSKA (reference sequence). CDR3 length: 15 amino acids. The CDR3 DNA follows: TGCAGCCCGGGGTCTAGCGGGAGGTCCCAAGAGACCCAGTACTTC. Its protein product is CSPGSSGRSQETQYF.

By share of the sample, this clonotype is medium-sized. The CDR3 protein is CASSQVGMRRGEEETQYF. CDR3 nucleotide sequence: TGCGCCAGCAGCCAAGTTGGGATGCGGCGGGGGGAGGAAGAGACCCAGTACTTC. The chain uses TRBV4-1 and TRBJ2-5; the match to TRBD2 covers 8 bases. Trimming took 1 base from V and 3 from J; bases not matched to a gene: 13. Per the germline V gene, CDR1 is MGHRA and CDR2 is YSYEKL. The CDR3 is made up of 18 amino acids.

Ten or more counts support this clonotype. The chain has TRBV5-1 and TRBJ2-2; 7 positions match TRBD2. Germline trimming cut 3 bases from V and 6 bases from J; bases unmatched to any gene: 2. This CDR3 comprises 13 residues. CDR1 and CDR2 (germline): SGHRS, YFSETQ. As DNA, the CDR3 is TGCGCCAGCAGCTCCCGGGAGGCCGGGGAGCTGTTTTTT. It encodes CASSSREAGELFF. The full variable domain, in which reference TRBV5-1 and TRBJ2-2 provide the parts outside the CDR3, is KAGVTQTPRYLIKTRGQQVTLSCSPISGHRSVSWYQQTPGQGLQFLFEYFSETQRNKGNFPGRFSGRQFSNSRSEMNVSTLELGDSALYLCASSSREAGELFFGEGSRLTVL.

The rearrangement joins TRBV28 to TRBJ1-2; weak D call: TRBD1 (5 bases). The CDR3 sequence is 15 residues long. Germline CDR1 MDHEN, CDR2 SYDVKM. Trimming removed 4 bases from V and 6 bases from J, with 18 bases in between. CDR3 loop: CASSSPGGSFNGYTF. Written as DNA, the CDR3 is TGTGCCAGCAGTTCCCCCGGGGGGAGCTTCAATGGCTACACCTTC.

As regards this clonotype: This likely comes from a read error, as the CDR3 has no conserved phenylalanine or tryptophan at its end. The chain couples TRBV5-1 to TRBJ2-5; TRBD1 agrees at 8 bases. CDR1 and CDR2 from the germline V gene are SGHRS and YFSETQ. V shed 0 bases, J shed 5 bases, and the junction held 6 bases outside the gene matches. This CDR3 has 15 residues. The CDR3 DNA reads as TGCGCCAGCAGCTTGGATCAGGGGGCGAGGGAGACCCAGTACTCC. This gives the protein CASSLDQGARETQYS.

A remark on this clonotype: This may be a read error: a much more frequent sequence differs by one nucleotide. The missing conserved phenylalanine or tryptophan at the end of this CDR3 makes a read error likely. This chain joins TRBV20-1 and TRBJ2-5; D is perhaps TRBD1 (5 bases). This CDR3 comprises 14 residues. Germline CDR1 DFQATT, CDR2 SNEGSKA (reference sequence). The ends were cut back, 5 bases at V and 5 bases at J, with 18 bases in the middle. CDR3 nucleotide sequence: TGCAGTGCTGGTACAGGAACTCTCGCGGAGACCCAGTACTCC. Amino acids: CSAGTGTLAETQYS.